The 16 T cell receptor beta chains reported below all come from one sample, sequenced in a study of tumor and adjacent non-tumor tissue in lung cancer. This sample's RNA came from whole unsorted tissue. A modified ARM-PCR protocol with three rounds of nested PCR amplified TCRbeta. TCRdb processed the multiplex PCR reads anew with MiXCR; each CDR3 protein has one entry. Among approximately 110,000 distinct CDR3 sequences listed, roughly 80% were seen once. The sequenced material came from lung tumor tissue. These receptor sequences come from a woman between 55 and 75 years old with non-small cell lung cancer.

On this clonotype: The junction shows a germline mismatch at one end, possibly a read error. The chain is built from TRBV4-3 and TRBJ2-1; a possible D gene is TRBD1 (6 bases). The CDR3 has 13 amino acids. Per germline, CDR1 LGHNA and CDR2 YSLEER. The CDR3 sequence: CASSHIQGDEQLF. CDR3 nucleotides: TGCGCCAGCAGCCACATACAGGGTGATGAGCAGCTCTTC.

About this clonotype itself: A much larger clone sits a single nucleotide away, making a read error possible. The V call is TRBV12-3 or TRBV12-4, the J call TRBJ2-1; TRBD1 agrees at 11 bases. There are 15 residues in the CDR3. V shed 6 bases, J shed 6 bases, and the junction held 7 bases outside the gene matches. CDR3 sequence reads: CASRGPGQGVNEQFF. CDR3 nucleotides: TGTGCCAGCAGAGGACCGGGACAGGGGGTCAATGAGCAGTTCTTC.

J is TRBJ2-1 and V is TRBV10-2, with TRBD2 as a possible D gene (6 bases). The germline V gene encodes CDR1 WSHSY and CDR2 SAAADI. This CDR3 contains 15 residues. Trimming removed 6 bases at V and 1 base at J, with 13 bases between. The CDR3 here is CASSARRESYNEQFF. The CDR3 DNA reads as TGCGCCAGCAGCGCGAGGAGGGAATCCTACAATGAGCAGTTCTTC.

This clonotype was seen many times. The rearrangement links TRBV4-2 to TRBJ1-4, with TRBD1 matching over 8 bases. The CDR3 totals 19 residues. J lost 4 bases, V lost 7 bases, and 20 bases had no gene match. The V gene's germline CDR1 is LGHNA and CDR2 YNFKEQ. The CDR3 nucleotides are TGTGCCAGCACCCTTAGGAATGGGACAGGTGGGGCCAGTAATGAAAAACTGTTTTTT. Its protein is CASTLRNGTGGASNEKLFF.

As regards this clonotype: The junction does not match germline at one end; this may be a read error. This sequence joins TRBV11-2 and TRBJ2-5, with D maybe TRBD1 (7 bases). Germline assignment: CDR1 SGHAT and CDR2 FQNNGV. The CDR3 totals 13 residues. CDR3 sequence: CASSFARGETHYF. The CDR3 region has the DNA TGTGCCAGCAGCTTTGCCAGGGGGGAGACCCATTACTTC.

As for this clonotype: The conserved phenylalanine or tryptophan is not found at the CDR3 terminus, so this likely reflects a read error. The DNA is omitted, as the CDR3 cannot be located on it reliably, and the CDR3 follows TCRdb's listing. The rearrangement joins TRBV6-2 or TRBV6-3 to TRBJ1-1. The germline CDR1 and CDR2 sequences are MNHEY and SVGEGT. The CDR3 comprises 14 residues, both ends counted. The CDR3 loop is CASSSEGSGTEAIY.

About this clonotype: One end of the junction does not line up with germline, which may come from a read error. The chain links TRBV4-3 to TRBJ2-1; 13 bases are a match to TRBD2. The CDR3 is 16 amino acids. Germline-derived CDR1 and CDR2 are LGHNA and YSLEER. This CDR3 reads CVSSQVTSGRLNEQFF. Written as DNA, the CDR3 is TGCGTCAGCAGCCAAGTGACTAGCGGGAGGTTAAATGAGCAGTTCTTC.

Comments on this clonotype: Being one base from a much bigger clone, this may be a read error. This chain connects TRBV7-3 to TRBJ2-2; 7 nucleotides align to TRBD1. The CDR3 loop spans 13 amino acids. Losses at the gene ends were 5 bases for V and 7 bases for J; bases not matched to a gene: 4. Per germline, CDR1 SGHTA and CDR2 FQGTGA. CDR3 bases: TGTGCCAGCAGCCTTGACAGGGTCGGGGAGCTGTTTTTT. This translates into CASSLDRVGELFF.

About this clonotype itself: Compared with germline, one end of the junction differs, possibly owing to a read error. The J gene is TRBJ2-2, the V gene TRBV11-2; TRBD1 agrees at 9 bases. The germline gives CDR1 SGHAT, CDR2 FQNNGV. CDR3 length equals 15 residues. The CDR3 region has the DNA TGTCCCAGCAGCCGGGACAGGGAGCACACCGGGGAGCTGTTTTTT. It is translated as CPSSRDREHTGELFF. Variable domain in full (rest from reference TRBV11-2 and TRBJ2-2): EAGVAQSPRYKIIEKRQSVAFWCNPISGHATLYWYQQILGQGPKLLIQFQNNGVVDDSQLPKDRFSAERLKGVDSTLKIQPAKLEDSAVYLCPSSRDREHTGELFFGEGSRLTVL.

On this clonotype itself: Its ends do not fully match the called genes, so a read error is possible. CDR3 in DNA: TGTGCCAGCAGCCCCTGCCAGAAGGAGGGCACAGATAAGCAGTATTTT. It specifies CASSPCQKEGTDKQYF. The chain combines TRBV11-3 with TRBJ2-3; D perhaps matches TRBD2 (6 bases). There are 16 residues in the CDR3. Germline loops: CDR1 SGHNT, CDR2 YENEEA.

Details on this clonotype: Germline and junction disagree at one end, which may indicate a read error. The chain joins TRBV11-2 to TRBJ1-5, with no clear D. Germline CDR1 reads SGHAT; CDR2 reads FQNNGV. The CDR3 has 15 residues. CDR3 loop: CASCLKRGCNQPQHF. CDR3 bases: TGTGCCAGCTGCTTAAAGCGCGGTTGCAATCAGCCCCAGCATTTT.

The chain combines TRBV4-3 with TRBJ2-3; 8 positions match TRBD1. The CDR3 spans 16 residues. Trimming took 4 bases from V and 5 from J; bases not matched to a gene: 11. Looked up from germline, CDR1 is LGHNA and CDR2 is YSLEER. The CDR3 DNA sequence: TGCGCCAGCAGCCGAAGCAACAGGGGGGATATAGATACGCAGTATTTT. This translates into CASSRSNRGDIDTQYF.

This clonotype was seen ten or more times. The rearrangement joins TRBV11-2 to TRBJ1-6; 8 bases map to TRBD1. Trimming cost V 5 bases and J 9 bases; bases outside gene matches: 9. Germline values: CDR1 SGHAT, CDR2 FQNNGV. The CDR3 extends over 15 amino acids. This CDR3 reads CASSRQRQGRSPLHF. CDR3 DNA sequence: TGTGCCAGCAGCCGTCAACGACAGGGGCGTTCACCCCTCCACTTT.

This clonotype was observed a few times. The chain couples TRBV11-3 to TRBJ2-7; D gene ambiguous. Germline assignment: CDR1 SGHNT and CDR2 YENEEA. The ends were cut back, 5 bases at V and 7 bases at J, with 15 bases in the middle. The CDR3 is 13 amino acids. The CDR3 sequence: CASSLAMGSEQYF. DNA for the CDR3: TGTGCCAGCAGCCTCGCGATGGGGTCTGAGCAGTACTTC.

Regarding this clonotype: A junction end diverges from the germline sequence, so it may reflect a read error. J is TRBJ2-2 and V is TRBV11-2, with a possible D match to TRBD2 (5 bases). The CDR3 is 16 residues long. In germline, CDR1 is SGHAT, CDR2 FQNNGV. The CDR3 loop reads CASNLVLAAHIGDLFF. Here the CDR3 DNA reads TGTGCCAGCAACTTAGTATTGGCGGCGCACATCGGGGATCTGTTTTTT.

This clonotype was recorded at least ten times. The chain has TRBV4-3 and TRBJ2-3; the D gene could be TRBD1 or TRBD2 (6 bases each). CDR1 and CDR2 from the germline V gene are LGHNA and YSLEER. This CDR3 is built from 15 residues. The germline V and J ends were trimmed by 1 base and 3 bases, with 11 bases remaining between them. The CDR3 sequence: CASSQGGAQTDTQYF. The CDR3 region has the DNA TGCGCCAGCAGCCAAGGGGGGGCGCAGACAGATACGCAGTATTTT.